This is a list of T cell receptor beta chains from one sample in a study of identical twins. Each CDR3 protein gets one entry after TCRdb re-called the 5' RACE reads with MiXCR. The data show approximately 260,000 distinct CDR3 sequences, roughly an eighth seen once. The sequenced sample was memory (CD45RO+) T cells sorted from blood. Receptor source: a woman younger than 30 in good health. The CDR3 runs from the conserved cysteine through the conserved F or W. The D gene is left open where the match is weak. For some rows the clone size is stated as once, few or many, or as a class when expanded; others skip it.

v_gene,d_gene,abundance,j_gene,CDR3nt,CDR3aa
TRBV4-3,TRBD1,NA,TRBJ1-1,TGCGCCAGCAGCCAAGCGGCAGGGGGAATCACTGAAGCTTTCTTT,CASSQAAGGITEAFF
TRBV5-5,TRBD2,NA,TRBJ2-2,TGTGCCAGCAGCTCAGGGACTAGGGAGAACACCGGGGAGCTGTTTTTT,CASSSGTRENTGELFF
TRBV11-2,TRBD1,NA,TRBJ2-1,TGTGCCAGCAGCGTCACCGGGACAGTTAACAATGAGCAGTTCTTC,CASSVTGTVNNEQFF
TRBV9,TRBD2,few,TRBJ2-1,TGTGCCAGCAGCGCCGGCCATGCTAGCGGCTCCTACAATGAGCAGTTCTTC,CASSAGHASGSYNEQFF
TRBV2,NA,few,TRBJ1-2,TGTGCCAGCAGTGAATTAAGTGGAAACTATGGCTACACCTTC,CASSELSGNYGYTF
TRBV27,TRBD1,NA,TRBJ2-7,TGTGCCAGCAAATCGATGGGACAGGGGTCCCACGAGCAGTACTTC,CASKSMGQGSHEQYF
TRBV11-3,NA,few,TRBJ2-5,TGTGCCAGCAGCGCCGCAGAGACCCAGTACTTC,CASSAAETQYF
TRBV25-1,TRBD2,NA,TRBJ2-1,TGTGCCAGCAGTGATTCCGGGACTAGTAACCATGAGCAGTTCTTC,CASSDSGTSNHEQFF
TRBV4-3,NA,NA,TRBJ2-2,TGCGCCAGCAGCCAAAAAGGGCGGCTCAACACCGGGGAGCTGTTTTTT,CASSQKGRLNTGELFF
TRBV20-1,TRBD2,many,TRBJ2-1,TGCAGTGTTAGCGGGGTAACGAACAATGAGCAGTTCTTC,CSVSGVTNNEQFF
TRBV5-1,NA,once,TRBJ2-3,TGCGCCAGCAGCTGGGGGGGGGGCGGTGAAGATACGCAGTATTTT,CASSWGGGGEDTQYF
TRBV14,NA,many,TRBJ1-1,TGTGCCAGCAGCCAAGGGGTGAACACTGAAGCTTTCTTT,CASSQGVNTEAFF
TRBV12-3/TRBV12-4,NA,few,TRBJ2-5,TGTGCCAGCACGGCGCGGGTGAGGGAGACCCAGTACTTC,CASTARVRETQYF
TRBV5-4,NA,few,TRBJ2-7,TGTGCCAGCAGCTTTCCAGGGAGAGAGCAGTACTTC,CASSFPGREQYF
TRBV10-3,TRBD2,few,TRBJ2-5,TGTGCCATCAGGTCCAGCGGGAGGGGCCAGGAGACCCAGTACTTC,CAIRSSGRGQETQYF
TRBV7-8,TRBD1,NA,TRBJ2-7,TGTGCCAGCAGCCCAGGGGGACAGGGGATCGAGCAGTACTTC,CASSPGGQGIEQYF
TRBV19,NA,many,TRBJ2-3,TGTGCCAGTAGGGGGAACATGCGGGGTACGCAGTATTTT,CASRGNMRGTQYF
TRBV29-1,NA,many,TRBJ2-1,TGCAGCGTTCACTCGCCCCTCCGCTCCTACAATGAGCAGTTCTTC,CSVHSPLRSYNEQFF
TRBV18,NA,few,TRBJ1-5,TGTGCCAGCTCACGATATGGGACCGACAATCAGCCCCAGCATTTT,CASSRYGTDNQPQHF
TRBV20-1,TRBD2,NA,TRBJ2-3,TGCAGTGCACTCGGGGTAGCGGGAGAAGATACGCAGTATTTT,CSALGVAGEDTQYF